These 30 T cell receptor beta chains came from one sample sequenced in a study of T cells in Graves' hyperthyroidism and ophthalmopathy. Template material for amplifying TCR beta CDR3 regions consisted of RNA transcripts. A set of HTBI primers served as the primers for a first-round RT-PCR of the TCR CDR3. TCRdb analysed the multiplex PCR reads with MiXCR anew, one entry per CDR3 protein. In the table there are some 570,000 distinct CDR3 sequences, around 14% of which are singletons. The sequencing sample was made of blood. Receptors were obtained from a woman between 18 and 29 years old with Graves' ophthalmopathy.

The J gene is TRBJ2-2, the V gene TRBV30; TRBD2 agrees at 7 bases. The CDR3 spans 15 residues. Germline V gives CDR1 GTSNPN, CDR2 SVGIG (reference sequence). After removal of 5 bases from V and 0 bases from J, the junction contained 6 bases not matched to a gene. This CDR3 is CAWGLGLANTGELFF. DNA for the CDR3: TGTGCCTGGGGACTAGGACTGGCGAACACCGGGGAGCTGTTTTTT.

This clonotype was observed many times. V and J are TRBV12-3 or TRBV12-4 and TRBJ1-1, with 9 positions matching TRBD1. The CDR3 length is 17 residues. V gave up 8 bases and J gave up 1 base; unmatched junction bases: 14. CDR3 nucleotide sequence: TGTGCCAGCGGACCAACCGATCCGGGACAGGGGAACACTGAAGCTTTCTTT. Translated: CASGPTDPGQGNTEAFF.

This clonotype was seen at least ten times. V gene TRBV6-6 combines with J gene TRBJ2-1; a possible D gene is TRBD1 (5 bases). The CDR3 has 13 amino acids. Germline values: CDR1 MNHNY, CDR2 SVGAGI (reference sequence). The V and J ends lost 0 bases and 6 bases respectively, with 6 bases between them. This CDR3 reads CASSYSGVNEQFF. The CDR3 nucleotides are TGTGCCAGCAGTTACTCAGGGGTCAATGAGCAGTTCTTC.

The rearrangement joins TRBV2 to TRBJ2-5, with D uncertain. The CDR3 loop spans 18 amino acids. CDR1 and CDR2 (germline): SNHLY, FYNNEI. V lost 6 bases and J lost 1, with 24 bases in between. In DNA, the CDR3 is TGTGCCAGCAGATCTCCCCCCCGACGGGCCCAACCCCAAGAGACCCAGTACTTC. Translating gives CASRSPPRRAQPQETQYF. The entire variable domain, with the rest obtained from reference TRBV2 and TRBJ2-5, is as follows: EPEVTQTPSHQVTQMGQEVILRCVPISNHLYFYWYRQILGQKVEFLVSFYNNEISEKSEIFDDQFSVERPDGSNFTLKIRSTKLEDSAMYFCASRSPPRRAQPQETQYFGPGTRLLVL.

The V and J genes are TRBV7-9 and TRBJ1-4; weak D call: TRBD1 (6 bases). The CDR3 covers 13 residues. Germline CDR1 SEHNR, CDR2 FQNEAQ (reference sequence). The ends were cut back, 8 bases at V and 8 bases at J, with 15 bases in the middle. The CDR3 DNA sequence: TGTGCCAGCGAGGCAGGGGACCCCGAAAAACTGTTTTTT. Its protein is CASEAGDPEKLFF.

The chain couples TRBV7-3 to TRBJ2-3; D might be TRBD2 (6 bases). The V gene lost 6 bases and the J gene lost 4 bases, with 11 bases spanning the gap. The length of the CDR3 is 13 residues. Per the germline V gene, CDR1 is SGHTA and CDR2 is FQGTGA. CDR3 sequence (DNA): TGTGCCAGCAGTGGAGGGGAGGCAGATACGCAGTATTTT. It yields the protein CASSGGEADTQYF.

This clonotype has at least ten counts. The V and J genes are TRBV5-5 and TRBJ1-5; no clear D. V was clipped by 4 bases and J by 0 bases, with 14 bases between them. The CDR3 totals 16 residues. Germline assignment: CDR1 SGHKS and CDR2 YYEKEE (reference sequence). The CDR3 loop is CASSPRTDYSNQPQHF. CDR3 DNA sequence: TGTGCCAGCAGCCCTCGGACGGACTATAGCAATCAGCCCCAGCATTTT.

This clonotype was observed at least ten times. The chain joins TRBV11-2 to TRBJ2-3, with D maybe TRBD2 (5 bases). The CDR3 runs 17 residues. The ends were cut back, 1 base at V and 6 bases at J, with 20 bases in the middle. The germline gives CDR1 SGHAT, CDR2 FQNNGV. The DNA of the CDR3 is TGTGCCAGCAGCTTAGTTACCCGGGCCTCGAGGGCCGATACGCAGTATTTT. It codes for CASSLVTRASRADTQYF.

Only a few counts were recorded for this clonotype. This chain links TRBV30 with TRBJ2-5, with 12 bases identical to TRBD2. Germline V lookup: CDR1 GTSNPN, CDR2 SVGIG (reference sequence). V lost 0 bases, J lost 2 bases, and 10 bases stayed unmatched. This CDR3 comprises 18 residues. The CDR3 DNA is TGTGCCTGGAGTGTACAAGGGCCTAGCGGGAGGGGGCAAGAGACCCAGTACTTC. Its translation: CAWSVQGPSGRGQETQYF. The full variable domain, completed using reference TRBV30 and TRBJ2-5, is SQTIHQWPATLVQPVGSPLSLECTVEGTSNPNLYWYRQAAGRGLQLLFYSVGIGQISSEVPQNLSASRPQDRQFILSSKKLLLSDSGFYLCAWSVQGPSGRGQETQYFGPGTRLLVL.

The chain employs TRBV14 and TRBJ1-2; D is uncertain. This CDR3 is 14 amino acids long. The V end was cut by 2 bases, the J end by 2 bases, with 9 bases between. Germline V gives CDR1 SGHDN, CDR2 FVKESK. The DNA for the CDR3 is TGTGCCAGCAGCCAATACAGTTCGAACTATGGCTACACCTTC. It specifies CASSQYSSNYGYTF.

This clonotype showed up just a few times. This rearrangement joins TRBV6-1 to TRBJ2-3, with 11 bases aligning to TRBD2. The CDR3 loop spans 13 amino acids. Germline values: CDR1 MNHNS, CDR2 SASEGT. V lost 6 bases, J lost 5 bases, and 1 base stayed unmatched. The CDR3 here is CASRLAGGDTQYF. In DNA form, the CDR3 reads TGTGCCAGCAGGCTAGCGGGAGGAGATACGCAGTATTTT.

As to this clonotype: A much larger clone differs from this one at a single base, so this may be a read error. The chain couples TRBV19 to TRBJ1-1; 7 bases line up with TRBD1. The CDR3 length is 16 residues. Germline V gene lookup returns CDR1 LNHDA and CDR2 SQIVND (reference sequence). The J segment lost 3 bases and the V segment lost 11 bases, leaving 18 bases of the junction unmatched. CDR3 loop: CARPHQHRGAYTEAFF. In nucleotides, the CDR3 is TGTGCCCGACCCCACCAGCACAGGGGCGCGTACACTGAAGCTTTCTTT.

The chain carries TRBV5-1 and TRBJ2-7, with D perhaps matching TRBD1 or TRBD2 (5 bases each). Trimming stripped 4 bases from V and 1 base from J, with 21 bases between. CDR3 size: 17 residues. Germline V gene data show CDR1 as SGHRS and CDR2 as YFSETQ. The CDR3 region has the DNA TGCGCCAGCAGCCTGGAGGTTTCGGGGCAGCGTTCCTACGAGCAGTACTTC. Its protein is CASSLEVSGQRSYEQYF.

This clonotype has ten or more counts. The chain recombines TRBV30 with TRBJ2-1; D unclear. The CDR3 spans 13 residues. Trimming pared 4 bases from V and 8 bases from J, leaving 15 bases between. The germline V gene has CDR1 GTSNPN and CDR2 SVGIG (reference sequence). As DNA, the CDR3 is TGTGCCTGGATCCGCCAGAGCACCGATGAGCAGTTCTTC. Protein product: CAWIRQSTDEQFF.

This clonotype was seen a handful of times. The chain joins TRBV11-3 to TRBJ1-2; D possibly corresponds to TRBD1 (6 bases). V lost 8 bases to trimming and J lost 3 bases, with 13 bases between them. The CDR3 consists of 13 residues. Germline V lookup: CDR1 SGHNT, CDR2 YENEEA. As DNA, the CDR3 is TGTGCCAGCCGGATGGACAGTGACTATGGCTACACCTTC. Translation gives CASRMDSDYGYTF.

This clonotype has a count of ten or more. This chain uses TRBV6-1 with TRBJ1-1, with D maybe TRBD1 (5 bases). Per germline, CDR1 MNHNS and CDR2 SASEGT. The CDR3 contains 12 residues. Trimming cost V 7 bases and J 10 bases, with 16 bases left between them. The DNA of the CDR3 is TGTGCCAGCACCAGAATCCAGGGTTTAGCTTTCTTT. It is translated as CASTRIQGLAFF.

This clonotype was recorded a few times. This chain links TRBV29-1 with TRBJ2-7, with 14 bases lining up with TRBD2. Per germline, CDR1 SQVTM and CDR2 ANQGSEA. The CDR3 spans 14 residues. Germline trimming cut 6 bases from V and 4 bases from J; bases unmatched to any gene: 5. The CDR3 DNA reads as TGCAGCGTGGGGACTAGCGGGAGAAGATACGAGCAGTACTTC. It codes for CSVGTSGRRYEQYF.

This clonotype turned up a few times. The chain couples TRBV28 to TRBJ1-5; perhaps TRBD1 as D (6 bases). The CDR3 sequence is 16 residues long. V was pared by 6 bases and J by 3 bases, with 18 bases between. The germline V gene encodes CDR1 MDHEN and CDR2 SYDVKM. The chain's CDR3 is CASRVDRFLNNQPQHF. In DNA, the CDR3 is TGTGCCAGCAGGGTCGACAGGTTCCTGAACAATCAGCCCCAGCATTTT.

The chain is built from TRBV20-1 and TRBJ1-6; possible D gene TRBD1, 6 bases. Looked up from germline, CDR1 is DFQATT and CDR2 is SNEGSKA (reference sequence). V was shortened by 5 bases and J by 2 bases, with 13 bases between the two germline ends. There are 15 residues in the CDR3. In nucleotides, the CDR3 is TGCAGTGCTGCCCCGTGGACAGCCTATAATTCACCCCTCCACTTT. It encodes CSAAPWTAYNSPLHF.

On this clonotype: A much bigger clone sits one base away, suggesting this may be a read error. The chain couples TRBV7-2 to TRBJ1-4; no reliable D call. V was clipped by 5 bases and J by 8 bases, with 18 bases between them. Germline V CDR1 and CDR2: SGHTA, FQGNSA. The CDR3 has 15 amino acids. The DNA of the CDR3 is TGTGCCAGCAGCCCCTGTAGATACGAGGGAGAAAAACTGTTTTTT. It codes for CASSPCRYEGEKLFF. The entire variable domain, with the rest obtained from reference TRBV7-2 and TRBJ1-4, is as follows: GAGVSQSPSNKVTEKGKDVELRCDPISGHTALYWYRQSLGQGLEFLIYFQGNSAPDKSGLPSDRFSAERTGGSVSTLTIQRTQQEDSAVYLCASSPCRYEGEKLFFGSGTQLSVL.

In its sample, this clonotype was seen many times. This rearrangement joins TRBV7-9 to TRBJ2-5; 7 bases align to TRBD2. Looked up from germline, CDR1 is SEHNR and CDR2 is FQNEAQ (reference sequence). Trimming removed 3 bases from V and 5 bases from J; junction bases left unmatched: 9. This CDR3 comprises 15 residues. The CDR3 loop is CASSFRTTSWETQYF. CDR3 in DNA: TGTGCCAGCAGCTTTCGAACGACTAGCTGGGAGACCCAGTACTTC.

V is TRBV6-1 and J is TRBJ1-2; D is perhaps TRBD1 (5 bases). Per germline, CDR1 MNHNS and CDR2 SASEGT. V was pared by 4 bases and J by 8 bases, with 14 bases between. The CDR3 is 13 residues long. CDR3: CASSVADRDGYTF. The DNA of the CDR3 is TGTGCCAGCAGTGTCGCGGATCGGGACGGCTACACCTTC.

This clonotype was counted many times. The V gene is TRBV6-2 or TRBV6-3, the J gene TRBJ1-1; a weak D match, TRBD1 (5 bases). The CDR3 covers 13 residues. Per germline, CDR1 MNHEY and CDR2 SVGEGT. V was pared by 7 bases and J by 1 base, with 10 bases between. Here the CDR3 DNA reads TGTGCCAGCACCATACAGGAGAACACTGAAGCTTTCTTT. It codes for CASTIQENTEAFF.

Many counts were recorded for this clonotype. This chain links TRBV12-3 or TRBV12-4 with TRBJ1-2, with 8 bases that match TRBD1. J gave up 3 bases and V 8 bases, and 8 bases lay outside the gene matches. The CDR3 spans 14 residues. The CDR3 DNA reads TGTGCCAGCTTTCGGGCAGGGGGCGACTATGGCTACACCTTC. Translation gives CASFRAGGDYGYTF.

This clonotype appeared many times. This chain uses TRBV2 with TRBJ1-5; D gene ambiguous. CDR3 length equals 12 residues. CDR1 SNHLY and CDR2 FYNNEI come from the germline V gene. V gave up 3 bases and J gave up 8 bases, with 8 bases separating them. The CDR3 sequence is CASSDLSEPQHF. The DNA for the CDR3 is TGTGCCAGCAGTGACCTATCGGAGCCCCAGCATTTT.

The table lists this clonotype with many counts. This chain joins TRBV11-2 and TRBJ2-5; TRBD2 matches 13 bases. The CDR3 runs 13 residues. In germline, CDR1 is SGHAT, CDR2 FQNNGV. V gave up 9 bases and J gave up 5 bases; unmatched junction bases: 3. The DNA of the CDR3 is TGTGCCAGTGGACTAGCGGGAGTTGAGACCCAGTACTTC. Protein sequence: CASGLAGVETQYF.

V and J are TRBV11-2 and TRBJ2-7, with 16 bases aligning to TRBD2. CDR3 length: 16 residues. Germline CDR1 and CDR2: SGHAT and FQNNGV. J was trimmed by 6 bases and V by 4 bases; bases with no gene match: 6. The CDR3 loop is CASSSGGTSGRGEQYF. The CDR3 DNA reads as TGTGCCAGCAGCTCCGGGGGGACTAGCGGGAGGGGCGAGCAGTACTTC.

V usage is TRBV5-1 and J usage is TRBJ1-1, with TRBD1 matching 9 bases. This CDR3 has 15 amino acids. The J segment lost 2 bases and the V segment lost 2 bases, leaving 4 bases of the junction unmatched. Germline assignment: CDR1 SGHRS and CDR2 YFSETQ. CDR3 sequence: CASSLQGAPNTEAFF. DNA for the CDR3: TGCGCCAGCAGCTTACAGGGGGCGCCTAACACTGAAGCTTTCTTT.

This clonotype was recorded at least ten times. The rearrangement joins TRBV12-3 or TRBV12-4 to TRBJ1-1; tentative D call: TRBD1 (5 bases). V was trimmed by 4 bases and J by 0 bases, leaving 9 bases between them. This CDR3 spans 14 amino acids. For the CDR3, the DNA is TGTGCCAGCAGTTCCGGGGCCCTGAACACTGAAGCTTTCTTT. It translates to CASSSGALNTEAFF.

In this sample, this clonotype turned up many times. The CDR3 loop reads CASSRLSEGRGYGYTF. Written as DNA, the CDR3 is TGTGCCAGCAGCCGACTTTCGGAGGGGCGGGGCTATGGCTACACCTTC. The chain employs TRBV3-1 and TRBJ1-2; weak D call: TRBD1 (5 bases). Germline V gene data show CDR1 as LGHDT and CDR2 as YNNKEL (reference sequence). This CDR3 contains 16 residues. V was pared by 4 bases and J by 4 bases, with 19 bases between.